The 32 T cell receptor beta chains reported below all come from one sample, sequenced in a study of shared clonotypes between healthy human individuals. Assay used: immunoSEQ multiplex PCR; TCRdb lists only in-frame clones, some missing. Of over 750,000 clones listed, roughly 96% are singletons. CD45RO negativity and positive selection for CCR7 defined naive CD8 cells, a population that excluded terminally differentiated effector memory CD45RA+ cells. The material sequenced was naive CD8+ T cells sorted from blood. All receptors come from a man in his thirties or forties in good health.

This chain joins TRBV27 and TRBJ2-7; 9 nucleotides match TRBD1. Germline V gene data show CDR1 as MNHEY and CDR2 as SMNVEV (reference sequence). V lost 11 bases to trimming and J lost 12 bases; unmatched junction nucleotides: 11. This CDR3 contains 11 residues. The CDR3 region is CASHRTGEWYF. The DNA of the CDR3 is TGTGCCTCACACAGGACAGGGGAGTGGTACTTC.

About this clone itself: Other DNA sequences in the sample encode the same CDR3. The chain is built from TRBV27 and TRBJ2-7; possibly TRBD2 for D (5 bases). The CDR3 has 13 amino acids. Germline loops: CDR1 MNHEY, CDR2 SMNVEV (reference sequence). V was shortened by 3 bases and J by 2 bases, with 8 bases between the two germline ends. For the CDR3, the DNA is TGTGCCAGCAGTTTCGGGGTGACCTACGAGCAGTACTTC. It is translated as CASSFGVTYEQYF.

This sequence joins TRBV29-1 and TRBJ2-7; the D is unclear. The V end was cut by 4 bases, the J end by 3 bases, with 10 bases between. Germline V gene data show CDR1 as SQVTM and CDR2 as ANQGSEA. This CDR3 is 12 amino acids long. The CDR3 reads CSVGGRNYEQYF. The CDR3 nucleotides read TGCAGCGTTGGCGGCAGGAACTACGAGCAGTACTTC.

The chain joins TRBV18 to TRBJ2-7; TRBD1 aligns across 9 bases. The CDR3 runs to 14 residues. Germline V gene data show CDR1 as KGHSH and CDR2 as LQKENI. V gave up 8 bases and J gave up 2 bases; unmatched junction bases: 7. The CDR3 bases are TGTGCCAGCCAAGCCGGGACAGGGCCCTACGAGCAGTACTTC. This codes for CASQAGTGPYEQYF.

This chain connects TRBV19 to TRBJ2-3; 9 positions match TRBD2. Germline lookup yields CDR1 LNHDA and CDR2 SQIVND (reference sequence). The CDR3 totals 15 residues. Trimming removed 10 bases from V and 0 bases from J; junction bases left unmatched: 8. CDR3 loop: CATAPSGASTDTQYF. The CDR3 nucleotides are TGTGCCACCGCTCCTAGCGGGGCTAGCACAGATACGCAGTATTTT. Combining the CDR3 with reference TRBV19 and TRBJ2-3 gives the whole variable domain DGGITQSPKYLFRKEGQNVTLSCEQNLNHDAMYWYRQDPGQGLRLIYYSQIVNDFQKGDIAEGYSVSREKKESFPLTVTSAQKNPTAFYLCATAPSGASTDTQYFGPGTRLTVL.

CDR3 nucleotide sequence: TGTGCCAGCAGCCAGTCGGGTGGTACGCAGTATTTT. Translated: CASSQSGGTQYF. The rearrangement joins TRBV7-9 to TRBJ2-3; no reliable D call. V lost 5 bases and J lost 8, with 11 bases in between. CDR3 size: 12 residues. The germline V gene encodes CDR1 SEHNR and CDR2 FQNEAQ (reference sequence).

The count of this clone is one. This chain joins TRBV7-9 and TRBJ1-1; D is unclear. The CDR3 has 12 amino acids. Deletions cut 1 base from V and 4 bases from J, with 4 bases between. Germline V gene data show CDR1 as SEHNR and CDR2 as FQNEAQ (reference sequence). CDR3 nucleotides: TGTGCCAGCAGCTTAGTACGCACTGAAGCTTTCTTT. The encoded protein is CASSLVRTEAFF.

As concerns this clone: The junction departs from the called germline gene at one end, perhaps through a read error. The chain has TRBV2 and TRBJ2-7, with 8 bases fitting TRBD1. This CDR3 is 8 amino acids long. CDR1 and CDR2 from the germline V gene are SNHLY and FYNNEI. The CDR3 reads CAVGQGRF. The CDR3 coding sequence is TGTGCCGTTGGACAGGGCCGCTTC.

V usage is TRBV5-8 and J usage is TRBJ1-1, with 8 bases identical to TRBD1. This CDR3 is built from 16 residues. With V trimmed by 0 bases and J by 0 bases, 4 bases remained unmatched. Germline CDR1 and CDR2: SGHTS and YDEGEE. The CDR3: CASSLGQGFMNTEAFF. As DNA, the CDR3 is TGTGCCAGCAGCTTGGGACAGGGGTTTATGAACACTGAAGCTTTCTTT. Looking up the rest from reference TRBV5-8 and TRBJ1-1 gives the full variable domain: EAGVTQSPTHLIKTRGQQATLRCSPISGHTSVYWYQQALGLGLQFLLWYDEGEERNRGNFPPRFSGRQFPNYSSELNVNALELEDSALYLCASSLGQGFMNTEAFFGQGTRLTVV.

This chain links TRBV28 with TRBJ2-2; possible D gene TRBD2, 5 bases. V lost 8 bases, J lost 1 base, and 14 bases lay in between. The germline CDR1 and CDR2 sequences are MDHEN and SYDVKM. The CDR3 totals 15 residues. This chain's CDR3 is CASRNGAENTGELFF. CDR3 sequence (DNA): TGTGCCAGCCGTAACGGAGCGGAGAACACCGGGGAGCTGTTTTTT.

The chain has TRBV6-5 and TRBJ1-2; 8 bases are a match to TRBD1. From germline, CDR1 is MNHEY and CDR2 SVGAGI. The CDR3 runs to 14 residues. V trimming: 5 bases; J trimming: 5 bases; junction bases outside the gene matches: 7. CDR3 sequence (DNA): TGTGCCAGCAGTCGACAGGGGAAAGGGTATGGCTACACCTTC. Translation: CASSRQGKGYGYTF.

The J gene is TRBJ2-7, the V gene TRBV5-4; a weak D match, TRBD2 (6 bases). Trimming shortened V by 3 bases and J by 1 base, and 14 bases separated the two germline ends. Germline CDR1 reads SGHNT; CDR2 reads YYREEE (reference sequence). This CDR3 region has 15 residues. DNA for the CDR3: TGTGCCAGCAGCTCCGGGACTGTACCTTCCTACGAGCAGTACTTC. As protein: CASSSGTVPSYEQYF.

The chain joins TRBV5-4 to TRBJ2-3; 7 bases match TRBD1. Losses at the gene ends were 3 bases for V and 3 bases for J; bases not matched to a gene: 16. The CDR3 loop spans 18 amino acids. Germline values: CDR1 SGHNT, CDR2 YYREEE (reference sequence). This CDR3 is CASSYLNPTGFGTDTQYF. In DNA, the CDR3 is TGTGCCAGCAGCTACTTAAACCCGACAGGGTTTGGTACAGATACGCAGTATTTT.

The rearrangement links TRBV14 to TRBJ2-5, with TRBD2 as a possible D gene (6 bases). The CDR3 runs 13 residues. Between the trimmed V and J ends, which lost 5 bases and 1 base, there was a span of 8 bases. The germline CDR1 and CDR2 sequences are SGHDN and FVKESK. The CDR3 DNA reads as TGTGCCAGCAGCTTGGGACTCCAAGAGACCCAGTACTTC. Protein sequence: CASSLGLQETQYF.

The chain employs TRBV5-1 and TRBJ2-1; 9 nucleotides line up with TRBD2. The germline gives CDR1 SGHRS, CDR2 YFSETQ. V shed 2 bases, J shed 5 bases, and the junction held 8 bases outside the gene matches. This CDR3 has 16 amino acids. The CDR3 nucleotides are TGCGCCAGCAGCTTCTACCTAGCGGGACGGGACAATGAGCAGTTCTTC. Translated, it gives CASSFYLAGRDNEQFF.

This clone came up once. This sequence joins TRBV5-6 and TRBJ2-7, with D unclear. Trimming pared 4 bases from V and 5 bases from J, leaving 13 bases between. The CDR3 length is 13 residues. Germline V gene lookup returns CDR1 SGHDT and CDR2 YYEEEE. CDR3 residues: CASSLPGYNEQYF. The CDR3 region has the DNA TGTGCCAGCAGCCTCCCCGGGTACAACGAGCAGTACTTC.

This rearrangement joins TRBV15 to TRBJ1-5, with a possible D match to TRBD1 (5 bases). The CDR3 has 14 residues. Germline V gene sequence: CDR1 LNHNV, CDR2 YYDKDF (reference sequence). Trimming stripped 0 bases from V and 5 bases from J, with 8 bases between. CDR3 amino acids: CATSRDRGHQPQHF. The DNA for the CDR3 is TGTGCCACCAGCAGAGACCGGGGCCATCAGCCCCAGCATTTT.

As regards this clone: The sample has other DNA sequences that encode this CDR3 too. This chain uses TRBV27 with TRBJ2-2, with D unresolved. The CDR3 length is 12 residues. V dropped 6 bases and J dropped 6 bases, with 8 bases sitting between them. The V gene's germline CDR1 is MNHEY and CDR2 SMNVEV (reference sequence). The CDR3 is CASSPRPGELFF. DNA of the CDR3: TGTGCCAGCAGCCCGCGCCCCGGGGAGCTGTTTTTT.

This clone appeared once. V is TRBV25-1 and J is TRBJ2-7; D gene unclear. The length of the CDR3 is 16 residues. Trimming shortened V by 11 bases and J by 0 bases, and 23 bases separated the two germline ends. Germline V gene lookup returns CDR1 MGHDK and CDR2 SYGVNS. As DNA, the CDR3 is TGTGCCCGAGGAAGCTCTAATTCGTATAGCTCCTACGAGCAGTACTTC. Protein sequence: CARGSSNSYSSYEQYF.

CDR3: CASSEVFGADTQYF. The CDR3 DNA reads as TGTGCCAGCAGTGAAGTTTTCGGGGCAGATACGCAGTATTTT. The chain combines TRBV2 with TRBJ2-3; weak D call: TRBD2 (5 bases). Germline CDR1 reads SNHLY; CDR2 reads FYNNEI. The ends were cut back, 1 base at V and 4 bases at J, with 9 bases in the middle. The CDR3 extends over 14 amino acids.

The chain combines TRBV7-9 with TRBJ2-7; no firm D call. V gave up 2 bases and J gave up 10 bases, with 12 bases separating them. The germline gives CDR1 SEHNR, CDR2 FQNEAQ (reference sequence). This CDR3 spans 12 amino acids. The chain's CDR3 is CASSLFGREQYF. CDR3 in DNA: TGTGCCAGCAGCTTATTTGGTAGGGAACAGTACTTC.

This rearrangement joins TRBV18 to TRBJ2-7; 12 nucleotides align to TRBD1. Germline CDR1 and CDR2: KGHSH and LQKENI. J gave up 6 bases and V 2 bases, and 8 bases lay outside the gene matches. CDR3 length equals 16 residues. CDR3 loop: CASSPTGTGGFFEQYF. In nucleotides, the CDR3 is TGTGCCAGCTCACCAACCGGGACAGGGGGCTTTTTCGAGCAGTACTTC. Full variable domain (missing parts from reference TRBV18 and TRBJ2-7): NAGVMQNPRHLVRRRGQEARLRCSPMKGHSHVYWYRQLPEEGLKFMVYLQKENIIDESGMPKERFSAEFPKEGPSILRIQQVVRGDSAAYFCASSPTGTGGFFEQYFGPGTRLTVT.

The V gene is TRBV10-1, the J gene TRBJ2-1; 10 positions agree with TRBD2. The J segment lost 8 bases and the V segment lost 4 bases, leaving 5 bases of the junction unmatched. The germline V gene has CDR1 WNHNN and CDR2 SYGVQD (reference sequence). The CDR3 is 14 residues long. DNA of the CDR3: TGCGCCAGCAGTGCTCTAGCGGGAGCCGATGAGCAGTTCTTC. This gives the protein CASSALAGADEQFF.

This chain joins TRBV5-5 and TRBJ2-3; 8 positions match TRBD1. Per germline, CDR1 SGHKS and CDR2 YYEKEE (reference sequence). Unmatched junction bases numbered 2, after V lost 3 bases and J lost 2 bases. This CDR3 has 14 amino acids. The CDR3 region has the DNA TGTGCCAGCAGCTCGGACAGGGCCACAGATACGCAGTATTTT. It encodes CASSSDRATDTQYF.

The V call is TRBV6-6, the J call TRBJ1-5; D is undetermined. This CDR3 spans 14 amino acids. Germline CDR1 and CDR2: MNHNY and SVGAGI (reference sequence). V dropped 4 bases and J dropped 3 bases, with 10 bases sitting between them. CDR3 DNA sequence: TGTGCCAGCAGTTCATCTGGGGACAATCAGCCCCAGCATTTT. Amino acid sequence: CASSSSGDNQPQHF.

The chain couples TRBV5-1 to TRBJ2-7; the D is unclear. This CDR3 is built from 13 residues. Deletions cut 0 bases from V and 6 bases from J, with 10 bases between. Germline CDR1 and CDR2: SGHRS and YFSETQ. DNA for the CDR3: TGCGCCAGCAGCTTGGCTCCGCCAGGCGAGCAGTACTTC. It translates to CASSLAPPGEQYF.

This chain joins TRBV9 and TRBJ2-3; 7 bases match TRBD2. The ends lost 0 bases at V and 0 bases at J; junction bases unmatched: 7. From germline, CDR1 is SGDLS and CDR2 YYNGEE. The CDR3 has 17 amino acids. The CDR3 sequence is CASSVGSSGASTDTQYF. The DNA of the CDR3 is TGTGCCAGCAGCGTAGGCTCTAGCGGAGCTAGCACAGATACGCAGTATTTT. Based on the CDR3 plus reference TRBV9 and TRBJ2-3, the full variable domain is DSGVTQTPKHLITATGQRVTLRCSPRSGDLSVYWYQQSLDQGLQFLIQYYNGEERAKGNILERFSAQQFPDLHSELNLSSLELGDSALYFCASSVGSSGASTDTQYFGPGTRLTVL.

This rearrangement joins TRBV6-1 to TRBJ2-7; a possible D gene is TRBD1 (5 bases). CDR3 length equals 15 residues. CDR1 is MNHNS, CDR2 SASEGT, per germline. The V gene lost 3 bases and the J gene lost 3 bases, with 15 bases spanning the gap. The CDR3 DNA reads TGTGCCAGCAGTGACAGGGAATTATCCTTCTACGAGCAGTACTTC. This gives the protein CASSDRELSFYEQYF.

This CDR3 reads CASSLPWEWDRGPGEQFF. CDR3 bases: TGTGCCAGCAGCCTCCCTTGGGAGTGGGACAGGGGGCCCGGTGAGCAGTTCTTC. J is TRBJ2-1 and V is TRBV14; 12 bases are shared with TRBD1. The CDR3 sequence is 18 residues long. Germline-derived CDR1 and CDR2 are SGHDN and FVKESK. The J segment lost 9 bases and the V segment lost 4 bases, leaving 16 bases of the junction unmatched.

The chain recombines TRBV28 with TRBJ1-3, with D possibly being TRBD1 (5 bases). V dropped 4 bases and J dropped 6 bases, with 10 bases sitting between them. The CDR3 is 13 amino acids. CDR1 is MDHEN, CDR2 SYDVKM, per germline. CDR3: CASSSRVANTIYF. CDR3 DNA sequence: TGTGCCAGCAGTTCCAGGGTAGCAAACACCATATATTTT.

The chain uses TRBV5-1 and TRBJ1-4, with a tentative D call TRBD1 (5 bases). The CDR3 has 15 residues. Germline CDR1 and CDR2: SGHRS and YFSETQ. V was pared by 1 base and J by 1 base, with 8 bases between. For the CDR3, the DNA is TGCGCCAGCAGCTTGAACGGGGGAACTAATGAAAAACTGTTTTTT. It yields the protein CASSLNGGTNEKLFF.

The chain is built from TRBV6-6 and TRBJ2-3; D uncertain. Germline-derived CDR1 and CDR2 are MNHNY and SVGAGI (reference sequence). The CDR3 totals 13 residues. V was pared by 2 bases and J by 2 bases, with 5 bases between. The CDR3 region is CASSYTYTDTQYF. As DNA, the CDR3 is TGTGCCAGCAGTTACACCTACACAGATACGCAGTATTTT.